Following are 20 T cell receptor beta chains from one sample sequenced in a study of blood T cell repertoires in COVID-19 (TCRdb year 2020). Library preparation employed the immunoSEQ multiplex PCR assay. TCRdb obtained this table from immuneACCESS and retained in-frame rearrangements with V and J assigned. These tables miss some clones; where compared with another copy, unresolved V genes account for less than half of the shortfall, and the remainder is unexplained. This sample gives under 200,000 clones in total; approximately 84% of them show up just once. The top ten clonotypes cover about 4.9% of the sample. The sample consisted of peripheral blood. The source of these receptors is an elderly woman with acute or convalescent COVID-19.

V and J are TRBV7-2 and TRBJ2-1; 9 bases are shared with TRBD2. Germline V gene sequence: CDR1 SGHTA, CDR2 FQGNSA. This CDR3 has 16 residues. V shed 0 bases, J shed 7 bases, and the junction held 7 bases outside the gene matches. The CDR3 loop is CASSLAGTSSFNEQFF. The CDR3 nucleotides are TGTGCCAGCAGCTTAGCTGGGACTAGCTCTTTTAATGAGCAGTTCTTC.

This clone has a single count. This chain joins TRBV6-2 or TRBV6-3 and TRBJ1-5; 9 bases match TRBD1. V lost 5 bases to trimming and J lost 0 bases; unmatched junction nucleotides: 8. The CDR3 consists of 17 residues. Germline assignment: CDR1 MNHEY and CDR2 SVGEGT. Here the CDR3 reads CASSHGQGSFSNQPQHF. The CDR3 bases are TGTGCCAGCAGTCACGGACAGGGGTCCTTTAGCAATCAGCCCCAGCATTTT.

V gene TRBV3-1 (or the pseudogene TRBV3-2) combines with J gene TRBJ2-1; D is undetermined. The CDR3 extends over 15 amino acids. V was shortened by 0 bases and J by 6 bases, with 12 bases between the two germline ends. CDR1 is LGHDT, CDR2 YNNKEL, per germline (reference sequence). CDR3 coding DNA: TGTGCCAGCAGCCAAGATAACGGTTCGGGCAATGAGCAGTTCTTC. This sequence encodes CASSQDNGSGNEQFF.

For the CDR3, the DNA is TGTGCCAGCAGCTTAGCCGGAGTCTCTGGAAACACCATATATTTT. It specifies CASSLAGVSGNTIYF. The rearrangement joins TRBV7-6 to TRBJ1-3; unclear D gene. Germline assignment: CDR1 SGHVS and CDR2 FNYEAQ. There are 15 residues in the CDR3. V was shortened by 0 bases and J by 0 bases, with 6 bases between the two germline ends.

The genes are TRBV28 and TRBJ1-6; no reliable D call. The CDR3 length is 13 residues. CDR1 is MDHEN, CDR2 SYDVKM, per germline. The V end was cut by 7 bases, the J end by 8 bases, with 12 bases between. The CDR3 DNA reads as TGTGCCAGCATGGGCAGAGTTTATTCACCCCTCCACTTT. Protein sequence: CASMGRVYSPLHF.

This sequence joins TRBV6-5 and TRBJ2-7, with a weak D call TRBD1 (6 bases). The V gene's germline CDR1 is MNHEY and CDR2 SVGAGI. This CDR3 is 14 amino acids long. V lost 8 bases to trimming and J lost 2 bases, with 16 bases between them. In DNA form, the CDR3 reads TGTGCCAGCCGCCCCTTAGGACAGCCCTACGAGCAGTACTTC. This gives the protein CASRPLGQPYEQYF.

This clone was detected a few times. The sample has other DNA sequences that encode this CDR3 too. J is TRBJ1-1 and V is TRBV10-3; 7 bases map to TRBD1. From germline, CDR1 is ENHRY and CDR2 SYGVKD. V lost 6 bases, J lost 2 bases, and 3 bases stayed unmatched. CDR3 length: 13 residues. Here the CDR3 reads CAIRGTENTEAFF. The DNA of the CDR3 is TGTGCCATCAGAGGGACAGAAAACACTGAAGCTTTCTTT.

V and J are TRBV19 and TRBJ2-7, with D perhaps TRBD1 (5 bases). Trimming cost V 4 bases and J 0 bases, with 13 bases left between them. Germline CDR1 LNHDA, CDR2 SQIVND (reference sequence). The CDR3 is made up of 15 amino acids. The CDR3 nucleotides read TGTGCCAGTAGTACCGATCAGGGTGCCTCCTACGAGCAGTACTTC. It is translated as CASSTDQGASYEQYF. Filled out from reference TRBV19 and TRBJ2-7, the complete variable domain reads DGGITQSPKYLFRKEGQNVTLSCEQNLNHDAMYWYRQDPGQGLRLIYYSQIVNDFQKGDIAEGYSVSREKKESFPLTVTSAQKNPTAFYLCASSTDQGASYEQYFGPGTRLTVT.

This clone was counted once. V gene TRBV6-5 combines with J gene TRBJ1-3; TRBD1 aligns across 7 bases. CDR1 is MNHEY, CDR2 SVGAGI, per germline. Trimming removed 10 bases from V and 0 bases from J; junction bases left unmatched: 9. The CDR3 consists of 15 residues. The CDR3 sequence: CATKSTGNSGNTIYF. The DNA of the CDR3 is TGTGCCACTAAATCGACAGGGAACTCTGGAAACACCATATATTTT.

The chain carries TRBV29-1 and TRBJ2-1; 10 nucleotides align to TRBD2. Germline V lookup: CDR1 SQVTM, CDR2 ANQGSEA. The V and J ends lost 8 bases and 8 bases, in that order; junction bases with no gene match: 12. The CDR3 consists of 14 residues. DNA of the CDR3: TGCAGCCCCCGCCTAGCGGGAGTTCGGGATGAGCAGTTCTTC. Its translation is CSPRLAGVRDEQFF.

This chain joins TRBV6-5 and TRBJ2-4; possibly TRBD2 for D (6 bases). The germline V gene has CDR1 MNHEY and CDR2 SVGAGI. V was trimmed by 0 bases and J by 7 bases, leaving 13 bases between them. The length of the CDR3 is 15 residues. CDR3 bases: TGTGCCAGCAGTTACTCAACCGGAGGGCTGAACATTCAGTACTTC. It encodes CASSYSTGGLNIQYF.

This chain links TRBV5-4 with TRBJ2-7; 10 nucleotides line up with TRBD1. Germline V CDR1 and CDR2: SGHNT, YYREEE (reference sequence). Unmatched junction bases numbered 12, after V lost 6 bases and J lost 6 bases. The CDR3 has 15 residues. The CDR3 is CASTSRDRGIPEQYF. CDR3 bases: TGTGCCAGCACCTCCCGGGACAGGGGAATTCCCGAGCAGTACTTC.

The chain is built from TRBV7-3 and TRBJ2-1, with a weak D call TRBD2 (5 bases). Per the germline V gene, CDR1 is SGHTA and CDR2 is FQGTGA. The CDR3 totals 16 residues. The V and J ends lost 5 bases and 0 bases respectively, with 14 bases between them. As DNA, the CDR3 is TGTGCCAGCAGCCCTTTTAGCGCTAGCTCCTACAATGAGCAGTTCTTC. Translated: CASSPFSASSYNEQFF.

This chain uses TRBV7-3 with TRBJ2-1; 12 bases agree with TRBD2. CDR1 and CDR2 from the germline V gene are SGHTA and FQGTGA. V gave up 1 base and J gave up 6 bases; unmatched junction bases: 7. This CDR3 is 17 amino acids long. DNA for the CDR3: TGTGCCAGCAGCTTAATCCCCCTAGCGGGAGGGGTCAATGAGCAGTTCTTC. Translation: CASSLIPLAGGVNEQFF.

The genes are TRBV6-2 or TRBV6-3 and TRBJ2-3; TRBD2 agrees at 15 bases. The V gene end was trimmed by 4 bases and the J gene end by 7 bases; junction bases not matched to a gene: 12. CDR1 MNHEY and CDR2 SVGEGT come from the germline V gene. The CDR3 extends over 18 amino acids. CDR3 coding DNA: TGTGCCAGCAGTTGGACTAGCGGGAGGGCCACTTCATTTCATACGCAGTATTTT. Translating it yields CASSWTSGRATSFHTQYF.

This clone was counted between two and nine times. This chain joins TRBV28 and TRBJ1-1; D remains ambiguous. CDR1 is MDHEN and CDR2 is SYDVKM in the germline V gene. V lost 4 bases and J 1 base, leaving 16 bases between the germline ends. This CDR3 has 16 amino acids. In DNA form, the CDR3 reads TGTGCCAGCAGTTACACCGGGAGCCCCACGAACACTGAAGCTTTCTTT. Amino acid sequence: CASSYTGSPTNTEAFF.

This chain links TRBV30 with TRBJ1-6, with D unresolved. From germline, CDR1 is GTSNPN and CDR2 SVGIG (reference sequence). The length of the CDR3 is 11 residues. Trimming cost V 0 bases and J 12 bases, with 6 bases left between them. The chain's CDR3 is CAWSVSGPLHF. CDR3 nucleotide sequence: TGTGCCTGGAGTGTGAGCGGACCCCTCCACTTT.

This rearrangement joins TRBV6-1 to TRBJ2-7; 7 bases match TRBD2. Germline V gives CDR1 MNHNS, CDR2 SASEGT. The V and J ends lost 0 bases and 1 base, in that order; junction bases with no gene match: 3. There are 15 residues in the CDR3. In DNA form, the CDR3 reads TGTGCCAGCAGTGAAGCGGGAGGGACTTCCTACGAGCAGTACTTC. Its translation: CASSEAGGTSYEQYF.

The chain has TRBV7-2 and TRBJ1-1; D uncertain. Germline V gene sequence: CDR1 SGHTA, CDR2 FQGNSA. The CDR3 loop spans 15 amino acids. V lost 3 bases and J lost 2, with 13 bases in between. Here the CDR3 DNA reads TGTGCCAGCAGCTTGGCAGCATTAGCTAACACTGAAGCTTTCTTT. Protein: CASSLAALANTEAFF.

J is TRBJ2-7 and V is TRBV9; TRBD1 aligns across 11 bases. CDR3 length equals 15 residues. Germline V gives CDR1 SGDLS, CDR2 YYNGEE. The ends lost 0 bases at V and 3 bases at J; junction bases unmatched: 2. The DNA of the CDR3 is TGTGCCAGCAGCGTAGAAGGGACAGGGGGCTACGAGCAGTACTTC. This gives the protein CASSVEGTGGYEQYF.